This record concerns one T cell receptor beta chain sequence. Its antigen is currently unknown. Trimming took 7 bases from V and 8 from J; bases not matched to a gene: 3. Germline V gives CDR1 SGHVS, CDR2 FQNEAQ. The CDR3 consists of 14 residues. The data were obtained in a study of graft-versus-host responses after intestinal transplantation. Study-wide results and caveats: The recipient marrow held GvH clones, and some of them showed up first in ileum or blood.

The assay was immunoSEQ multiplex PCR, and TCRdb's table has in-frame clones only and misses some. The sample shows tens of thousands of clones, less than 90% of them seen only once. The TCR comes from a human patient who received an intestinal transplant, so some T cells may come from the graft donor. This sequence joins TRBV7-8 and TRBJ2-1, with TRBD2 identical over 15 bases. The sample here was PBMCs, taken approximately 1,000 days after transplant. The CDR3 nucleotides are TGTGCCAGCACCGGACTAGCGGGGGGGGATGAGCAGTTCTTC. Translated, it gives CASTGLAGGDEQFF.